The 10 T cell receptor beta chains in this list originate from one sample, sequenced in a study of blood T cell repertoires in COVID-19. Assay used: immunoSEQ multiplex PCR; TCRdb lists only in-frame clones, some missing. The sample gives some 270,000 clones, 86% of which show up once; 5.5% to 6.5% is in the top ten. The sample taken for sequencing was peripheral blood. These receptors all come from a woman older than 75 with COVID-19, enrolled during active disease.

The chain links TRBV7-6 to TRBJ1-5; D remains ambiguous. This CDR3 comprises 16 residues. Germline lookup yields CDR1 SGHVS and CDR2 FNYEAQ. Trimming left V 1 base short and J 0 bases short, with 10 bases between. The CDR3 loop is CASSLGPGGSNQPQHF. The CDR3 DNA reads TGTGCCAGCAGCTTAGGACCCGGAGGTAGCAATCAGCCCCAGCATTTT.

The J gene is TRBJ1-4, the V gene TRBV7-2, with D tentatively TRBD1 (5 bases). The germline gives CDR1 SGHTA, CDR2 FQGNSA. The CDR3 consists of 16 residues. Between the trimmed V and J ends, which lost 6 bases and 0 bases, there was a span of 14 bases. The CDR3, as DNA: TGTGCCAGCAGTAAAAGGGGAAGGACAACTAATGAAAAACTGTTTTTT. It specifies CASSKRGRTTNEKLFF.

CDR3: CASSRGQGEVGNGYTF. CDR3 bases: TGTGCCAGCAGTCGTGGACAGGGCGAGGTGGGGAATGGCTACACCTTC. This chain links TRBV5-8 with TRBJ1-2; 8 positions match TRBD1. CDR3 length: 16 residues. Looked up from germline, CDR1 is SGHTS and CDR2 is YDEGEE. The V segment lost 5 bases and the J segment 6 bases; nucleotides outside the gene matches: 15.

CDR3 amino acids: CASTKDRGTEAFF. CDR3 DNA: TGTGCCAGTACTAAGGACAGGGGTACTGAAGCTTTCTTT. This chain links TRBV19 with TRBJ1-1; 9 bases map to TRBD1. The germline V gene encodes CDR1 LNHDA and CDR2 SQIVND (reference sequence). With V trimmed by 7 bases and J by 5 bases, 5 bases remained unmatched. There are 13 residues in the CDR3.

This chain uses TRBV29-1 with TRBJ2-1, with 8 bases aligning to TRBD1. From germline, CDR1 is SQVTM and CDR2 ANQGSEA. J gave up 7 bases and V 4 bases, and 3 bases lay outside the gene matches. The CDR3 length is 12 residues. The CDR3 coding sequence is TGCAGCGTTGCGCGACAGGGGAATGAGCAGTTCTTC. Residues: CSVARQGNEQFF.

This clone was found once. The chain has TRBV6-5 and TRBJ2-7; the D gene is possibly TRBD1 (6 bases). Trimming removed 5 bases at V and 0 bases at J, with 14 bases between. CDR3 length equals 15 residues. Per the germline V gene, CDR1 is MNHEY and CDR2 is SVGAGI. CDR3: CASSPGHLSSYEQYV. CDR3 bases: TGTGCCAGCAGTCCGGGACATCTTAGCTCCTACGAGCAGTACGTC.

This clone was seen a single time. Other DNA sequences in this specimen translate into the identical CDR3. The V and J genes are TRBV12-3 or TRBV12-4 and TRBJ1-2; D not resolved. V shed 6 bases and J shed 1 base, with 3 bases lying between them. The CDR3 spans 11 residues. This chain's CDR3 is CASSLNYGYTF. CDR3 in DNA: TGTGCCAGCAGCCTTAACTATGGCTACACCTTC.

The chain is built from TRBV5-5 and TRBJ2-2, with 9 bases identical to TRBD1. Trimming took 3 bases from V and 3 from J; bases not matched to a gene: 3. Germline V gene sequence: CDR1 SGHKS, CDR2 YYEKEE (reference sequence). This CDR3 comprises 15 residues. CDR3 sequence (DNA): TGTGCCAGCAGCTCGAGGACAGGGGACACCGGGGAGCTGTTTTTT. It codes for CASSSRTGDTGELFF.

This chain uses TRBV28 with TRBJ1-5, with 10 nucleotides matching TRBD1. Unmatched junction bases numbered 9, after V lost 6 bases and J lost 4 bases. This CDR3 has 16 amino acids. Germline values: CDR1 MDHEN, CDR2 SYDVKM. CDR3 DNA: TGTGCCAGCAGGACCCGGACAGGGGGTTTTAATCAGCCCCAGCATTTT. This codes for CASRTRTGGFNQPQHF. Together with reference TRBV28 and TRBJ1-5, the CDR3 gives the full variable domain: DVKVTQSSRYLVKRTGEKVFLECVQDMDHENMFWYRQDPGLGLRLIYFSYDVKMKEKGDIPEGYSVSREKKERFSLILESASTNQTSMYLCASRTRTGGFNQPQHFGDGTRLSIL.

CDR3 in amino acids: CASSPGGSGTEAFF. CDR3 in DNA: TGTGCCAGCAGCCCGGGGGGAAGCGGGACTGAAGCTTTCTTT. This chain links TRBV9 with TRBJ1-1, with D possibly being TRBD1 (5 bases). The CDR3 consists of 14 residues. Germline-derived CDR1 and CDR2 are SGDLS and YYNGEE. Deletions cut 4 bases from V and 5 bases from J, with 15 bases between.